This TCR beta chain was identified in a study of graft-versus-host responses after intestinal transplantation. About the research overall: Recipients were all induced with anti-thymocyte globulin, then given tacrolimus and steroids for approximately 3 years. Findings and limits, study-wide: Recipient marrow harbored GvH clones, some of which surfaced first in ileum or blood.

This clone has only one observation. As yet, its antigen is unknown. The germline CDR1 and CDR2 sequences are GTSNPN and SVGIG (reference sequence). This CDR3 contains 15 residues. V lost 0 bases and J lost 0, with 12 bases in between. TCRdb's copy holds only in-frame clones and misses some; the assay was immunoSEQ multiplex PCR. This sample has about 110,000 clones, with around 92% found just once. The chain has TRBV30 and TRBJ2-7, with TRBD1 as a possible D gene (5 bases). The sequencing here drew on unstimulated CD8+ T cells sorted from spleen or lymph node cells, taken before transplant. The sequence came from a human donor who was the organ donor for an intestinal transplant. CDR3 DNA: TGTGCCTGGAGTGTATCCCACAGGCCCTCCTACGAGCAGTACTTC. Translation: CAWSVSHRPSYEQYF. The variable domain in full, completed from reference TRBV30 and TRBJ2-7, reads SQTIHQWPATLVQPVGSPLSLECTVEGTSNPNLYWYRQAAGRGLQLLFYSVGIGQISSEVPQNLSASRPQDRQFILSSKKLLLSDSGFYLCAWSVSHRPSYEQYFGPGTRLTVT.